The present entry profiles one T cell receptor beta chain with its context. Antigen unknown. Other DNA sequences in this sample translate to the same CDR3. This entry is derived from a study of cytomegalovirus exposure and HLA in healthy donors. Participants comprised healthy donors of bone marrow. Study findings and constraints: When a later analysis was performed, an Asian-associated ancestry cluster reportedly had fewer N-insertions than the approximately 690-donor mean. Beyond CMV serostatus, there was no information to go on about immune exposure. The authors judged a highly shared variant cluster likely a sequencing artifact.

This PCR relied on a set of 60 Vbeta primers and 13 Jbeta primers. Repertoires were generated with immunoSEQ multiplex PCR, while TCRdb's copy carries only in-frame clones and drops some. The data hold approximately 150,000 clones, with 80% observed a single time. The CDR3 runs 14 residues. The germline gives CDR1 SGHRS, CDR2 YFSETQ. Trimming cost V 6 bases and J 0 bases, with 11 bases left between them. This TCR was sampled from a man between 25 and 39 years old in good health and CMV-seronegative. Specimen: PBMCs. This chain uses TRBV5-1 with TRBJ2-3, with D perhaps TRBD2 (6 bases). The CDR3 region has the DNA TGCGCCAGCACCGGGGGACCTAGCACAGATACGCAGTATTTT. Encoded protein: CASTGGPSTDTQYF.